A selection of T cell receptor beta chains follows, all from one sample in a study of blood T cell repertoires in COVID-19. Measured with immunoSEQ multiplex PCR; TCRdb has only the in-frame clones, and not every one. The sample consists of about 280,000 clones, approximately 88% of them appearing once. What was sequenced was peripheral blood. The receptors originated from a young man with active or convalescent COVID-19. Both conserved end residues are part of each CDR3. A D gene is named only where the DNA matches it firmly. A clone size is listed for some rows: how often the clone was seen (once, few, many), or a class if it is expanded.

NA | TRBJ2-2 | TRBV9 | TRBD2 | CASSVIALAGGSFTGELFF | TGTGCCAGCAGCGTAATAGCACTAGCGGGGGGGAGTTTCACCGGGGAGCTGTTTTTT
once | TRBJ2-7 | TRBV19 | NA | CASKYGRGGANEQYF | TGTGCCAGTAAGTATGGCCGCGGAGGGGCCAACGAGCAGTACTTC
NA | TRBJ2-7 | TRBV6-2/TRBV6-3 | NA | CASSRLQTGYEQYF | TGTGCCAGCAGTAGGCTGCAAACAGGGTACGAGCAGTACTTC
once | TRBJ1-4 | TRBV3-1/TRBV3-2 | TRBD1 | CASSPRQGSEKLFF | TGTGCCAGCAGCCCTAGACAGGGGAGTGAAAAACTGTTTTTT
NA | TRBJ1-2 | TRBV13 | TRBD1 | CASSLGGQGEGYTF | TGTGCCAGCAGCTTAGGCGGACAGGGTGAAGGCTACACCTTC
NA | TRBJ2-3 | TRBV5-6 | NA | CASSALTDTQYF | TGTGCCAGCAGCGCGCTCACAGATACGCAGTATTTT
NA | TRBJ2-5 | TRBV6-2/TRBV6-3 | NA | CASSYFGQETQYF | TGTGCCAGCAGTTACTTCGGGCAAGAGACCCAGTACTTC
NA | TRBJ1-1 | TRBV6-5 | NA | CAIATANTEAFF | TGTGCCATCGCGACAGCGAACACTGAAGCTTTCTTT
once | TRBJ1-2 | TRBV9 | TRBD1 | CASSVGQGVNYGYTF | TGTGCCAGCAGCGTCGGACAGGGGGTAAACTATGGCTACACCTTC
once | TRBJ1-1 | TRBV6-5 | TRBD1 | CASSYSRDRMNTEAFF | TGTGCCAGCAGTTACTCGCGGGACAGGATGAACACTGAAGCTTTCTTT
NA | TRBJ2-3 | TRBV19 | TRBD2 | CASRTSGTDTQYF | TGTGCCAGTAGAACTAGCGGCACAGATACGCAGTATTTT
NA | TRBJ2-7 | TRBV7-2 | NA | CASSLAALEQYF | TGTGCCAGCAGCTTAGCGGCCCTCGAGCAGTACTTC
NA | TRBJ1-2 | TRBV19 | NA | CASSIWHRGTHGYTF | TGTGCCAGTAGTATTTGGCACCGGGGGACCCATGGCTACACCTTC
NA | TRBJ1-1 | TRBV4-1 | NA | CASSHGQTNTEAFF | TGCGCCAGCAGCCACGGACAGACGAACACTGAAGCTTTCTTT
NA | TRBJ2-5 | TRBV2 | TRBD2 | CASSEVLAGIETQYF | TGTGCCAGCAGTGAAGTACTAGCGGGGATAGAGACCCAGTACTTC
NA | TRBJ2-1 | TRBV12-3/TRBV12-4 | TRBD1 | CASGPGGYEQFF | TGTGCCAGCGGCCCAGGGGGATATGAGCAGTTCTTC
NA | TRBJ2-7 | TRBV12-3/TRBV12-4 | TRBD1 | CASSKRTGYEQYF | TGTGCCAGCAGCAAACGGACAGGTTACGAGCAGTACTTC
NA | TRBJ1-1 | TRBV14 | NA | CASSLSQGTEAFF | TGTGCCAGCAGCCTATCACAGGGCACTGAAGCTTTCTTT
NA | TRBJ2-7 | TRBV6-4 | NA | CASRDREGHEQYF | TGTGCCAGCAGGGACAGGGAGGGACACGAGCAGTACTTC
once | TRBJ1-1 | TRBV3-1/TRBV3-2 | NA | CASSQEGGNTEAFF | TGTGCCAGCAGCCAAGAGGGGGGGAACACTGAAGCTTTCTTT
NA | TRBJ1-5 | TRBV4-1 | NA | CASSQDSSGTRNQPQHF | TGCGCCAGCAGCCAAGATTCTTCCGGGACACGTAATCAGCCCCAGCATTTT
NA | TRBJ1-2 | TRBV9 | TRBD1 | CASSVEPDRDSNYGYTF | TGTGCCAGCAGCGTAGAACCGGACCGGGACAGTAACTATGGCTACACCTTC
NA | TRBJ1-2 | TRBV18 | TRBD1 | CASSPLGQTIDNYGYTF | TGTGCCAGCTCACCCCTGGGACAGACGATAGACAACTATGGCTACACCTTC
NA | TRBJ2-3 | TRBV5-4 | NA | CASSLGGLGTDTQYF | TGTGCCAGCAGCTTAGGAGGGCTTGGCACAGATACGCAGTATTTT
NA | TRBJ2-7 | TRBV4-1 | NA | CASSLKTASYEQYF | TGCGCCAGCAGCCTAAAGACAGCCTCCTACGAGCAGTACTTC
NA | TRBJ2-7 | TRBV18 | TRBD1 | CASSPAGQGGYEQYF | TGTGCCAGCTCACCAGCGGGACAGGGGGGTTACGAGCAGTACTTC
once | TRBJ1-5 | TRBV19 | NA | CASTLGRDQPQHF | TGTGCCAGTACCCTAGGGAGGGATCAGCCCCAGCATTTT